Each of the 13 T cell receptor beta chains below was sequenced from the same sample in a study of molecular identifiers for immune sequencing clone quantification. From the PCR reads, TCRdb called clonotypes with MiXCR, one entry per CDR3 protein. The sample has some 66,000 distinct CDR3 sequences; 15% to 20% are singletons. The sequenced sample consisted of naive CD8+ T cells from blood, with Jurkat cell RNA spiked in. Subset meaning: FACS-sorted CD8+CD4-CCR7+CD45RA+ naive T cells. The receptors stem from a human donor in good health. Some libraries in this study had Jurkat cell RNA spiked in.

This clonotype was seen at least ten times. CDR3 loop: CASSQFLSRNEQFF. The CDR3 region has the DNA TGTGCCAGCAGCCAATTTTTATCTCGCAATGAGCAGTTCTTC. V usage is TRBV16 and J usage is TRBJ2-1; the D is unclear. CDR1 and CDR2 (germline): KGHSY, FQNENV. The CDR3 has 14 amino acids. Trimming removed 1 base from V and 6 bases from J, with 10 bases in between.

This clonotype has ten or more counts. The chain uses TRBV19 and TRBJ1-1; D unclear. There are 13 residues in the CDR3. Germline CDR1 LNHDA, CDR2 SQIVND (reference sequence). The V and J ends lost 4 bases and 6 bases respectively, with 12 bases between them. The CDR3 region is CASSNGPNAEAFF. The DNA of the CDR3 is TGTGCCAGTAGTAACGGGCCCAACGCTGAAGCTTTCTTT.

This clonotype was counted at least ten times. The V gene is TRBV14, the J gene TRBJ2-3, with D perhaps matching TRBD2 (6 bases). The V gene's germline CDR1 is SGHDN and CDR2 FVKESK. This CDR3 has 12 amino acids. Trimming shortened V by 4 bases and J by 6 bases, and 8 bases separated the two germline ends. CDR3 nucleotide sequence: TGTGCCAGCAGCCTGGGGGGTGATACGCAGTATTTT. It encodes CASSLGGDTQYF. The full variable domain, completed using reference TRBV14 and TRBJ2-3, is EAGVTQFPSHSVIEKGQTVTLRCDPISGHDNLYWYRRVMGKEIKFLLHFVKESKQDESGMPNNRFLAERTGGTYSTLKVQPAELEDSGVYFCASSLGGDTQYFGPGTRLTVL.

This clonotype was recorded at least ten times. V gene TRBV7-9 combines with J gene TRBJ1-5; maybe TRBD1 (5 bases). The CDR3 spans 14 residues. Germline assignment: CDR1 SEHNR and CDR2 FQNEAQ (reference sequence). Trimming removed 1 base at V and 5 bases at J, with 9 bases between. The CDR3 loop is CASSLGGVDQPQHF. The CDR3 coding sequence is TGTGCCAGCAGCTTAGGGGGGGTCGATCAGCCCCAGCATTTT. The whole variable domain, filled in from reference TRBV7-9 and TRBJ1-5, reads DTGVSQNPRHKITKRGQNVTFRCDPISEHNRLYWYRQTLGQGPEFLTYFQNEAQLEKSRLLSDRFSAERPKGSFSTLEIQRTEQGDSAMYLCASSLGGVDQPQHFGDGTRLSIL.

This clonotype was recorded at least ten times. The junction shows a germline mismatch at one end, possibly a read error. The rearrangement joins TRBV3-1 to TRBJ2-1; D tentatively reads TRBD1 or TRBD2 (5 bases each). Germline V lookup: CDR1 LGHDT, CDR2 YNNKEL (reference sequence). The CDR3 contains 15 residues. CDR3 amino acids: CASRQGESSYNEQFF. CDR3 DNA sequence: TGTGCCAGCAGACAAGGGGAGAGCTCCTACAATGAGCAGTTCTTC.

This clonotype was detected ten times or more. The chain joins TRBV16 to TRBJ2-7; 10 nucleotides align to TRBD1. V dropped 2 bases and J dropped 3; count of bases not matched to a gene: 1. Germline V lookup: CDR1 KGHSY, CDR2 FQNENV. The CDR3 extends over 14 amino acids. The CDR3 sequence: CASSQDRGLYEQYF. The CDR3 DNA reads TGTGCCAGCAGCCAAGACAGGGGGCTCTACGAGCAGTACTTC.

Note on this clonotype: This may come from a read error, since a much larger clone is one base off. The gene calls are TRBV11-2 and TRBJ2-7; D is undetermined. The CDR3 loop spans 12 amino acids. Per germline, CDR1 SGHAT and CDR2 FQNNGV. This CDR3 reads CASSFALGEQHF. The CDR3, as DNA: TGTGCCAGCAGCTTCGCCCTTGGCGAGCAGCACTTC.

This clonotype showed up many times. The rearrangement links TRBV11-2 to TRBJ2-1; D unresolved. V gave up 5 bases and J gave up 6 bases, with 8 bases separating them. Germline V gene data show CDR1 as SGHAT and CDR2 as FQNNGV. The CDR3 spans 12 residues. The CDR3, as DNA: TGTGCCAGCAGCCATGGACCCAATGAGCAGTTCTTC. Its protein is CASSHGPNEQFF.

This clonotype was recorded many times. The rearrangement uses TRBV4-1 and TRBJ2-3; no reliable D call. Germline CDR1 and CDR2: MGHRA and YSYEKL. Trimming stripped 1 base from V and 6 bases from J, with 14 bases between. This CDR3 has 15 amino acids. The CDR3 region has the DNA TGCGCCAGCAGCCAAGGGCCCCCCATGAGGGATACGCAGTATTTT. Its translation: CASSQGPPMRDTQYF.

This chain's CDR3 is CASSFTGVGTDTQYF. For the CDR3, the DNA is TGTGCCAGCAGCTTTACAGGGGTGGGCACAGATACGCAGTATTTT. The chain has TRBV13 and TRBJ2-3; TRBD1 matches 7 bases. This CDR3 is built from 15 residues. The germline V gene has CDR1 PRHDT and CDR2 FYEKMQ (reference sequence). J gave up 1 base and V 3 bases, and 4 bases lay outside the gene matches.

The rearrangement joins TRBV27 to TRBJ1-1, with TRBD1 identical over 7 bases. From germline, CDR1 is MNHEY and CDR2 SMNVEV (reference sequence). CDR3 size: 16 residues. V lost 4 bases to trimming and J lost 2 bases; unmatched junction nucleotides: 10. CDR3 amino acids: CASSWGAGTANTEAFF. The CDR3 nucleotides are TGTGCCAGCAGTTGGGGCGCAGGGACAGCTAACACTGAAGCTTTCTTT.

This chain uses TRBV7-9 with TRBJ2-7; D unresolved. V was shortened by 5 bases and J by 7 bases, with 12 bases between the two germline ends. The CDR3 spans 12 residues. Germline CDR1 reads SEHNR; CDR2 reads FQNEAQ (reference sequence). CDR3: CASSASWGEQYF. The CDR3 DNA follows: TGTGCCAGCAGCGCATCTTGGGGTGAGCAGTACTTC.

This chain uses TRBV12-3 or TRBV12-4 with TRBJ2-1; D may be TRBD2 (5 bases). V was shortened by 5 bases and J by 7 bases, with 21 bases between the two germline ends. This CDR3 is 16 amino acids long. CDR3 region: CASSGLVGLGRNEQFF. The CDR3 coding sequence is TGTGCCAGCAGTGGACTGGTAGGCCTGGGAAGGAATGAGCAGTTCTTC.